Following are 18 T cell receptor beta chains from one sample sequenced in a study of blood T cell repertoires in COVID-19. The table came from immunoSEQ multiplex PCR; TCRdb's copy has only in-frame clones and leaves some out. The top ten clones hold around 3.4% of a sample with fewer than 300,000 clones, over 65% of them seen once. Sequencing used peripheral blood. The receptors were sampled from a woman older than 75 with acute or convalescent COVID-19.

CDR3 in DNA: TGTGCCAGCAGCGTGTGGCGGGGCGGCTACACAGATACGCAGTATTTT. Its protein is CASSVWRGGYTDTQYF. The chain uses TRBV9 and TRBJ2-3; a weak D match, TRBD2 (6 bases). This CDR3 is 16 amino acids long. Germline lookup yields CDR1 SGDLS and CDR2 YYNGEE. V was pared by 2 bases and J by 2 bases, with 15 bases between.

The CDR3 loop reads CATSRVPDSYEQYF. The CDR3 bases are TGTGCCACCAGCAGAGTACCTGACAGCTACGAGCAGTACTTC. This chain uses TRBV15 with TRBJ2-7; perhaps TRBD1 as D (5 bases). The CDR3 is made up of 14 amino acids. Germline values: CDR1 LNHNV, CDR2 YYDKDF (reference sequence). Trimming left V 1 base short and J 3 bases short, with 10 bases between.

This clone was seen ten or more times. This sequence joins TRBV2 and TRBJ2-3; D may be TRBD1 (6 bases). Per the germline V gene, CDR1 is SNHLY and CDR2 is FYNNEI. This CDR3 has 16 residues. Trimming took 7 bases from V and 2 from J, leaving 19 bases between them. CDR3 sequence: CASTFGGQLFTDTQYF. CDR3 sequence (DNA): TGTGCCAGCACCTTCGGCGGACAGCTATTCACAGATACGCAGTATTTT. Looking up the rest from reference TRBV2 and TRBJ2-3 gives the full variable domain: EPEVTQTPSHQVTQMGQEVILRCVPISNHLYFYWYRQILGQKVEFLVSFYNNEISEKSEIFDDQFSVERPDGSNFTLKIRSTKLEDSAMYFCASTFGGQLFTDTQYFGPGTRLTVL.

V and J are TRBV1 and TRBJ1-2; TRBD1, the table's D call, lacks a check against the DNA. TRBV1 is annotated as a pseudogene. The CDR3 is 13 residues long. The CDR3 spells CTSSQSHRHGYTF. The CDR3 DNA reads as TGCACCAGCAGCCAATCACACCGTCATGGCTACACCTTC.

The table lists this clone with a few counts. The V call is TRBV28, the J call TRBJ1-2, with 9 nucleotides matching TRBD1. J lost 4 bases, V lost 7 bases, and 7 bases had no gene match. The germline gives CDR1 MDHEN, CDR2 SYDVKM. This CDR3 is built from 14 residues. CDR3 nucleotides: TGTGCCAGCACTTCGACAGGGGGTATCTATGGCTACACCTTC. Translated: CASTSTGGIYGYTF.

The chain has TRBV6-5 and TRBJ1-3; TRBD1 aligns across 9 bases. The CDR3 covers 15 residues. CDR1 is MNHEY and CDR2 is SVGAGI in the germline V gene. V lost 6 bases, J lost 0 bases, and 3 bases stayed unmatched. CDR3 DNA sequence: TGTGCCAGCAGCCGGACAGGGGACTCTGGAAACACCATATATTTT. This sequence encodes CASSRTGDSGNTIYF.

The CDR3 nucleotides are TGTGCCAGCCGGGAGGACGTGCAGTATTTT. Its translation: CASREDVQYF. The chain links TRBV6-5 to TRBJ2-3; 7 bases are shared with TRBD2. Germline trimming cut 8 bases from V and 11 bases from J; bases unmatched to any gene: 4. Germline lookup yields CDR1 MNHEY and CDR2 SVGAGI. The CDR3 runs 10 residues.

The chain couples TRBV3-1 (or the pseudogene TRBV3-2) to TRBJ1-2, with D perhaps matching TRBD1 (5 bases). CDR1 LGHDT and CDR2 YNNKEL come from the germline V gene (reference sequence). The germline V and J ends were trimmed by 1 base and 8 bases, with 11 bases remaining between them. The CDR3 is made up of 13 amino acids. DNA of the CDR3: TGTGCCAGCAGCCAAGCTGCAGGGATCGGCTACACCTTC. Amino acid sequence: CASSQAAGIGYTF.

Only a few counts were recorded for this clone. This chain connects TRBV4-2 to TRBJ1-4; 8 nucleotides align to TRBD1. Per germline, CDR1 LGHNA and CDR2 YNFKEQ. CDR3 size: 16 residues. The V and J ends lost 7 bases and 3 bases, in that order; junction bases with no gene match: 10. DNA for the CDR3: TGTGCCAGCACACCTAGCGCGGGACAGGCTAATGAAAAACTGTTTTTT. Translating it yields CASTPSAGQANEKLFF.

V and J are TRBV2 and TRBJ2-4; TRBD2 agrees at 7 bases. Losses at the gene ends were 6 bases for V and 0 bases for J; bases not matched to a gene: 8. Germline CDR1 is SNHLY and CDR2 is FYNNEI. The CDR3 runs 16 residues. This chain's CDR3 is CASRASSGIAKNIQYF. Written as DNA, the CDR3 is TGTGCCAGCAGGGCCTCTAGCGGCATAGCCAAAAACATTCAGTACTTC. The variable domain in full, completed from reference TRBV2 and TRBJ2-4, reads EPEVTQTPSHQVTQMGQEVILRCVPISNHLYFYWYRQILGQKVEFLVSFYNNEISEKSEIFDDQFSVERPDGSNFTLKIRSTKLEDSAMYFCASRASSGIAKNIQYFGAGTRLSVL.

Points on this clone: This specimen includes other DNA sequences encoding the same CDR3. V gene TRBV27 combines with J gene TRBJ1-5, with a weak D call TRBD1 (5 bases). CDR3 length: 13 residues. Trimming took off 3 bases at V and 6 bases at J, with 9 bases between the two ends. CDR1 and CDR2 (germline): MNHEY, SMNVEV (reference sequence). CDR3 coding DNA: TGTGCCAGCAGTTTTAGGGGTAGTCAGCCCCAGCATTTT. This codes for CASSFRGSQPQHF.

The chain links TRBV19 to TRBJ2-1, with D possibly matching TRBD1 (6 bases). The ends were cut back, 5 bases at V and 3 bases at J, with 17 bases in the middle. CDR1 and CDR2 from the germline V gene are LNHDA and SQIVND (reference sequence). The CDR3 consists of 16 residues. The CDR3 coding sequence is TGTGCCAGTAGTGCCCAGGGGCGCCTAGACTACAATGAGCAGTTCTTC. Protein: CASSAQGRLDYNEQFF.

In DNA form, the CDR3 reads TGTGCCAGCAGTGTAGAGGCTGGCAGGGGGCCCTACGAGCAGTACTTC. This sequence encodes CASSVEAGRGPYEQYF. The J gene is TRBJ2-7, the V gene TRBV6-1, with TRBD1 identical over 8 bases. This CDR3 has 16 residues. Germline V gene lookup returns CDR1 MNHNS and CDR2 SASEGT. Trimming took 4 bases from V and 2 from J; bases not matched to a gene: 10.

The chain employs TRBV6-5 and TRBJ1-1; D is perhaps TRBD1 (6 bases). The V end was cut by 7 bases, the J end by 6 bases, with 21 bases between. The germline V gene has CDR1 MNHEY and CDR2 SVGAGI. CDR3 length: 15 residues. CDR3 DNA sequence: TGTGCCAGCATCTCGGTGGTGGCGGGGGCCCCTGAAGCTTTCTTT. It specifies CASISVVAGAPEAFF.

The CDR3 nucleotides read TGTGCCGTTGACACAGGGCACAATGAGCAGTTCTTC. Its translation: CAVDTGHNEQFF. This sequence joins TRBV2 and TRBJ2-1; tentative D call: TRBD1 (6 bases). Deletions cut 11 bases from V and 5 bases from J, with 13 bases between. CDR3 length equals 12 residues. Germline loops: CDR1 SNHLY, CDR2 FYNNEI.

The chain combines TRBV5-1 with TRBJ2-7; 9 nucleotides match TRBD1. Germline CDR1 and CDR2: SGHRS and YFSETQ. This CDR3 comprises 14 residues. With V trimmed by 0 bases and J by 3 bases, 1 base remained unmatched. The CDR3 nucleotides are TGCGCCAGCAGCTTGGGACAGGGGGTCTACGAGCAGTACTTC. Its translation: CASSLGQGVYEQYF.

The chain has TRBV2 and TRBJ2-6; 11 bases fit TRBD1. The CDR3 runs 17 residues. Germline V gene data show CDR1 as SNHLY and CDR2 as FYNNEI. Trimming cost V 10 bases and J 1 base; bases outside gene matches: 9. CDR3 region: CATSRRDRGSGANVLTF. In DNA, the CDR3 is TGTGCCACCTCGCGCCGGGACAGGGGGTCTGGGGCCAACGTCCTGACTTTC.

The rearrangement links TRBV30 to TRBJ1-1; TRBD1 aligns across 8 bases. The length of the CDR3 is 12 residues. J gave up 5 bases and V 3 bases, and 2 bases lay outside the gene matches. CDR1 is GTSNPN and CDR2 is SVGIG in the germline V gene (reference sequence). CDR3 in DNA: TGTGCCTGGAGGCGACAGGGGACTGAAGCTTTCTTT. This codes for CAWRRQGTEAFF.